A selection of T cell receptor beta chains follows, all from one sample in a study of T cell repertoires in cytomegalovirus infection. TCRdb reprocessed the reads with MiXCR, giving one entry per CDR3 protein. The sample lists more than 140,000 distinct CDR3 sequences, about 6% occurring once. Sequencing was performed on PBMCs. The source is a human donor in good health (CMV status not recorded). Some clones in this sample may be carry-over from other donors' samples. Each CDR3 is given with its conserved first and last residue. A D gene is named only where the DNA matches it firmly. Some rows mark clone size as missing; the rest say once, few, many or name a class of expanded clone.

d_call j_call clone_size v_call cdr3_nt cdr3_aa
. TRBJ2-1 many TRBV7-8 TGTGCCAGCAGCTCAACCCAACCGAGACGGTTCTTC CASSSTQPRRFF
TRBD1 TRBJ1-2 many TRBV20-1 TGCAGTGGCCAGGGGGATTTAGGGTATGGCTACACCTTC CSGQGDLGYGYTF
TRBD1 TRBJ1-2 . TRBV28 TGTGCCAGCAGTTTCCAGGGGGACTACACCTTC CASSFQGDYTF
. TRBJ2-7 many TRBV7-8 TGTGCCAGCAGCCCCCCGGTCCGCGAGCAGTACTTC CASSPPVREQYF
. TRBJ1-1 medium-sized TRBV7-8 TGTGCCAGCAGCTTAAGCCGGTTGAACACTGAAGCTTTCTTT CASSLSRLNTEAFF
. TRBJ2-1 many TRBV6-1 TGTGCCAGCAGTGATGTCGTTAGGGGCAATGAGCAGTTCTTC CASSDVVRGNEQFF
TRBD1 TRBJ1-5 few TRBV23-1 TGCGCCAGCAGTCAATCAGAGGACAGGGGTGAACGTTGTGGTCAGCCCCAGCATTTT CASSQSEDRGERCGQPQHF
. TRBJ2-6 few TRBV4-1 TGCGCCAGCAGTCGGACCGGGGCCAACGTCCTGACTTTC CASSRTGANVLTF
. TRBJ1-1 many TRBV6-2/TRBV6-3 TGTGCCAGCAGGGAAGGGGGGAACACTGAAGCTTTCTTT CASREGGNTEAFF
. TRBJ1-5 many TRBV20-1 TGCAGTGCTAGAGATCCTGGGTATCAGCCCCAGCATTTT CSARDPGYQPQHF
. TRBJ2-7 few TRBV20-1 TGCAGTGCTAGCGGGAGCTCCTACGAGCAGTACTTC CSASGSSYEQYF
. TRBJ2-5 many TRBV11-2 TGTGCCAGCACCAGACTAGGCCAAGAGACCCAGTACTTC CASTRLGQETQYF
. TRBJ2-5 many TRBV29-1 TGCAGCGTTGAAGACCCCGGTCAGTTCCACGAGACCCAGTACTTC CSVEDPGQFHETQYF
TRBD1 TRBJ1-1 many TRBV7-2 TGTGCCAGCAGCTTGGACCAGGGGGGCGCTTTCTTT CASSLDQGGAFF
. TRBJ1-3 many TRBV7-2 TGTGCCAGCAGCCGGGTCCGGGGGCCCGGAAACACCATATATTTT CASSRVRGPGNTIYF
. TRBJ2-2 many TRBV7-2 TGTGCCAGCAGCGGGACGAACGGGGAGCTGTTTTTT CASSGTNGELFF
. TRBJ1-2 many TRBV2 TGTGCCAGCTCCGAGGACACCTATGGCTACACCTTC CASSEDTYGYTF
. TRBJ1-5 many TRBV24-1 TGTGCCACCAGTCAACAGGGAATTGGTCAGCCCCAGCATTTT CATSQQGIGQPQHF
TRBD1 TRBJ1-2 many TRBV12-3/TRBV12-4 TGTGCCAGCATCTCCTCCAGTGGGGGACAGGGTTCAGGGGGCTACACCTTC CASISSSGGQGSGGYTF
TRBD1 TRBJ2-3 . TRBV29-1 TGCAGCGTTGAACCAGGGGGCGATAGCACAGATACGCAGTATTTT CSVEPGGDSTDTQYF
. TRBJ2-7 many TRBV7-8 TGTGCCAGCAGCCCCGTCTCGATGGGCTACGAGCAGTACTTC CASSPVSMGYEQYF
. TRBJ2-7 few TRBV4-3 TGCGCCAGCAGCCCTCCAACCCCCGGCTGGGCTACTACGAACGAGCAGTACTTC CASSPPTPGWATTNEQYF
TRBD1 TRBJ1-1 many TRBV12-3/TRBV12-4 TGTGCCAGCAGCTTAACAGGGGGCAGCGGGACTGAAGCTTTCTTT CASSLTGGSGTEAFF
. TRBJ1-1 many TRBV10-1 TGCGCCAGCAGTGAGTCTCCGTTGGGGATGAACACTGAAGCTTTCTTT CASSESPLGMNTEAFF
. TRBJ1-5 many TRBV7-2 TGTGCCAGCAGCTTAAGGGCAGGGGCTGGTCAGCCCCAGCATTTT CASSLRAGAGQPQHF
. TRBJ1-2 many TRBV7-2 TGTGCCAGCAGCCAGGAGGCCCGGGACACGGGTGGCTACACCTTC CASSQEARDTGGYTF
TRBD1 TRBJ1-6 . TRBV7-9 TGTGCCAGCAGCTTAGTGCCCCGAGCCGGGACAGGGAATTCACCCCTCCACTTT CASSLVPRAGTGNSPLHF
. TRBJ2-1 many TRBV5-5 TGTGCCAGCAGCTTGGAAGATTACAATGAGCAGTTCTTC CASSLEDYNEQFF
. TRBJ2-1 many TRBV9 TGTGCCAGCAGCGTAGATTTGGAACATGAGCAGTTCTTC CASSVDLEHEQFF
. TRBJ2-3 many TRBV5-1 TGCGCCAGCAGCTCTTTAATGAGAACAGATACGCAGTATTTT CASSSLMRTDTQYF
TRBD2 TRBJ2-3 . TRBV9 TGTGCCAGCAGCCGCCTAGCGGGGGCGCCCACAGATACGCAGTATTTT CASSRLAGAPTDTQYF
TRBD1 TRBJ1-1 . TRBV2 TGTGCCAGCAAGGGACAGTGGGGGACTGAAGCTTTCTTT CASKGQWGTEAFF
. TRBJ2-2 . TRBV28 TGTGCCAGCAGCTCCAACAGGATGAACACCGGGGAGCTGTTTTTT CASSSNRMNTGELFF
. TRBJ1-5 many TRBV7-8 TGTGCCAGCAGCTTAGACGGGCAGGGACATCAGCCCCAGCATTTT CASSLDGQGHQPQHF
. TRBJ1-5 many TRBV2 TGTGCCAGCAGCGCCGGGGGGCACCCTGATCTCAATCAGCCCCAGCATTTT CASSAGGHPDLNQPQHF
. TRBJ2-7 many TRBV7-9 TGTGCCAGCAGCTCGAGTGGGCCCGAGCAGTACTTC CASSSSGPEQYF
. TRBJ1-1 . TRBV6-1 TGTGCCAGCAGTGAACGGGGGAACACTGAAGCTTTCTTT CASSERGNTEAFF
. TRBJ2-7 many TRBV28 TGTGCCACCCGTATTGAGGAGTCGGGGTACGAGCAGTACTTC CATRIEESGYEQYF
TRBD1 TRBJ2-3 . TRBV2 TGTGCCAGCAGTGATGGGACAGGGAGCACAGATACGCAGTATTTT CASSDGTGSTDTQYF
TRBD1 TRBJ1-6 many TRBV7-6 TGTGCCAGCAGCACCGGGACAGCCAATTCACCCCTCCACTTT CASSTGTANSPLHF
TRBD1 TRBJ1-3 many TRBV7-2 TGTGCCAGCAGCTTGACAGGGAGAAACACCATATATTTT CASSLTGRNTIYF
TRBD1 TRBJ1-6 many TRBV4-1 TGCGCCAGCAGCCAAGTGACAGGGGGGATAGGCTCACCCCTCCACTTT CASSQVTGGIGSPLHF
TRBD2 TRBJ2-1 many TRBV7-2 TGTGCCAGCAGCCGCGGGGGGGCCGATGAGCAGTTCTTC CASSRGGADEQFF
. TRBJ2-1 many TRBV7-3 TGTGCCAGCAGCTCCTTGCCTGAGGGGGAGCAGTTCTTC CASSSLPEGEQFF
TRBD1 TRBJ1-4 . TRBV4-1 TGCGCCAGCAGCCAACAGGGGGGGAAATATGAAAAACTGTTTTTT CASSQQGGKYEKLFF
. TRBJ1-6 few TRBV20-1 TGCAGTGCTCCGACACAGGGTTCGATAAGTAATTCACCCCTCCACTTT CSAPTQGSISNSPLHF
. TRBJ2-6 many TRBV27 TGTGCCAGCAGTCCCATCAGGGGGGCCAACGTCCTGACTTTC CASSPIRGANVLTF
. TRBJ1-5 . TRBV19 TGTGCCAGCAAAACGAAAGGGCCCCAGCATTTT CASKTKGPQHF
TRBD2 TRBJ2-3 many TRBV4-2 TGTGCCAGCAGCCAAGATGAGGGACTAGCGGGGGAGGTGGATACGCAGTATTTT CASSQDEGLAGEVDTQYF
TRBD1 TRBJ1-2 many TRBV7-2 TGTGCCAGCAGCGACAGGACAGGGGGCTATGGCTACACCTTC CASSDRTGGYGYTF
. TRBJ1-5 many TRBV6-6 TGTGCCAGCAGTACCAACCAGGGGCAGCCCCAGCATTTT CASSTNQGQPQHF
. TRBJ2-3 many TRBV7-2 TGTGCCAGCAGCTGGGGGGGCAACGCAGATACGCAGTATTTT CASSWGGNADTQYF
. TRBJ2-2 many TRBV28 TGTGCCAGCAGTTTGGCCAGGGCCCCGGACACCGGGGAGCTGTTTTTT CASSLARAPDTGELFF